Below, 7 T cell receptor beta chains from the same sample are listed, as sequenced in a study of blood T cell repertoires in COVID-19. Profiled with immunoSEQ multiplex PCR; TCRdb holds only in-frame clones, not every one. This table has 200,000 to 250,000 clones, 84% appearing once. Sequences were obtained from peripheral blood. These receptors were collected from a man aged 50 to 60 with active or convalescent COVID-19.

V gene TRBV7-8 combines with J gene TRBJ1-2; 8 bases agree with TRBD1. The V segment lost 3 bases and the J segment 3 bases; nucleotides outside the gene matches: 12. The CDR3 is 17 residues long. Germline loops: CDR1 SGHVS, CDR2 FQNEAQ. The DNA of the CDR3 is TGTGCCAGCAGCTTTTTCCGTCAGGGGGCGATTGACTATGGCTACACCTTC. Translation: CASSFFRQGAIDYGYTF. Full variable domain (rest looked up from reference TRBV7-8 and TRBJ1-2): GAGVSQSPRYKVAKRGQDVALRCDPISGHVSLFWYQQALGQGPEFLTYFQNEAQLDKSGLPSDRFFAERPEGSVSTLKIQRTQQEDSAVYLCASSFFRQGAIDYGYTFGSGTRLTVV.

J is TRBJ1-2 and V is TRBV12-3 or TRBV12-4; perhaps TRBD1 as D (6 bases). The CDR3 is 12 residues long. V was cut by 8 bases and J by 2 bases, with 9 bases left in between. The CDR3: CASGQFNYGYTF. DNA for the CDR3: TGTGCCAGCGGACAGTTCAACTATGGCTACACCTTC.

This clone was detected only a few times. Different DNA sequences within this sample yield the same CDR3. This chain uses TRBV7-2 with TRBJ2-3; 7 positions agree with TRBD1. The ends lost 1 base at V and 1 base at J; junction bases unmatched: 2. Germline V gives CDR1 SGHTA, CDR2 FQGNSA. The CDR3 contains 15 residues. The CDR3: CASSLGGQGTDTQYF. For the CDR3, the DNA is TGTGCCAGCAGCTTAGGAGGACAGGGCACAGATACGCAGTATTTT.

CDR3 in DNA: TGTGCTAGCAGTGAATTCGGCCAGGGGCTTACCTACGAGCAGTACGTC. This translates into CASSEFGQGLTYEQYV. The chain links TRBV2 to TRBJ2-7, with TRBD1 as a possible D gene (6 bases). This CDR3 has 16 residues. Germline V gene data show CDR1 as SNHLY and CDR2 as FYNNEI.

The chain carries TRBV19 and TRBJ1-1; 9 bases agree with TRBD1. The CDR3 covers 15 residues. The junction had 5 bases not matched to a gene; V was cut back by 5 bases and J by 1 base. CDR1 is LNHDA, CDR2 SQIVND, per germline (reference sequence). CDR3 protein: CASSPGQGRNTEAFF. DNA for the CDR3: TGTGCCAGTAGTCCGGGACAGGGCCGGAACACTGAAGCTTTCTTT. Variable domain in full (rest from reference TRBV19 and TRBJ1-1): DGGITQSPKYLFRKEGQNVTLSCEQNLNHDAMYWYRQDPGQGLRLIYYSQIVNDFQKGDIAEGYSVSREKKESFPLTVTSAQKNPTAFYLCASSPGQGRNTEAFFGQGTRLTVV.

This clone has only one observation. The chain uses TRBV28 and TRBJ1-2; D ambiguous. V gave up 5 bases and J gave up 8 bases, with 15 bases separating them. The germline gives CDR1 MDHEN, CDR2 SYDVKM. This CDR3 contains 13 residues. CDR3 amino acids: CASSPPRTSGYTF. CDR3 sequence (DNA): TGTGCCAGCAGTCCTCCCAGGACTTCAGGCTACACCTTC.

This clone was observed a handful of times. The V gene is TRBV3-1 (or the pseudogene TRBV3-2), the J gene TRBJ1-2; tentative D call: TRBD1 (5 bases). V lost 2 bases and J 14 bases, leaving 21 bases between the germline ends. The CDR3 extends over 14 amino acids. Germline CDR1 is LGHDT and CDR2 is YNNKEL (reference sequence). CDR3 sequence: CASSQTEGLQGRTF. The CDR3 DNA reads TGTGCCAGCAGCCAAACAGAGGGACTCCAAGGCAGGACCTTC.